This TCR beta chain derives from a study of shared clonotypes between healthy human individuals. Study-wide results and caveats: Of the naive CD4 clonotypes, roughly 5.2% were shared across four donors. Sorted-subset sequencing, rarefaction showed, was incomplete despite large depth. Estimated richness values were generally larger in naive subsets than in memory subsets.

To note about this clone: Its specificity is unknown.

The germline V and J ends were trimmed by 9 bases and 0 bases, with 12 bases remaining between them. CDR1 and CDR2 from the germline V gene are LNHDA and SQIVND (reference sequence). The CDR3 sequence is 14 residues long. Sequencing used immunoSEQ multiplex PCR; TCRdb keeps in-frame clones, though not all of them. Of more than 400,000 clones in the sample, about 96% are singletons; the top ten hold under 0.065%. Into CD45RA+ naive and CD45RA-negative memory subsets, the CD4+ cells were split. The sequence derives from a woman aged 25 to 39 in good health. The chain joins TRBV19 to TRBJ1-5; D not resolved. The sequenced sample was naive CD4+ T cells sorted from blood. Subset in this sample: CD45RA+ positively selected. The CDR3 DNA is TGTGCCAGCCTAAGGACGGATAGCAATCAGCCCCAGCATTTT. Protein sequence: CASLRTDSNQPQHF.